The clone carrying this T cell receptor (beta chain) has only a few counts. No antigen is known for it. This record belongs to a study of T-cell memory formation after mild COVID-19. Whole-study context: There were largely donor-specific TCR clusters.

TCR alpha and TCR beta cDNA libraries with sample barcodes and UMIs came from 5'RACE using constant-segment primers. TCRdb re-analysed the 5' RACE reads in MiXCR, keeping a single row per CDR3 protein. Altogether fewer than 250,000 distinct CDR3 sequences are present, approximately 20% being singletons, with the ten largest covering roughly 2.3%. General study findings and limits: Whereas later expanders leaned CD4+, clones contracting day 15 to 85 showed a balanced CD4/CD8 makeup.

Germline V gene lookup returns CDR1 SGHTA and CDR2 FQGNSA. V lost 4 bases to trimming and J lost 10 bases; unmatched junction nucleotides: 8. The length of the CDR3 is 15 residues. The chain recombines TRBV7-2 with TRBJ2-1, with TRBD2 matching 12 bases. This TCR was sampled from an adult woman who had mild COVID-19 (a few samples of this study predate the infection). Cell type and time point are not known. Sequenced sample: PBMCs or a T cell subset sorted from them (not recorded which). CDR3 in amino acids: CASSSLAGGLGEQFF. The CDR3 coding sequence is TGTGCCAGCAGCTCCCTAGCGGGGGGGCTCGGGGAGCAGTTCTTC. Variable domain in full (rest from reference TRBV7-2 and TRBJ2-1): GAGVSQSPSNKVTEKGKDVELRCDPISGHTALYWYRQSLGQGLEFLIYFQGNSAPDKSGLPSDRFSAERTGGSVSTLTIQRTQQEDSAVYLCASSSLAGGLGEQFFGPGTRLTVL.